This entry lists 32 T cell receptor beta chains sequenced from one sample in a study of cytomegalovirus exposure and HLA in healthy donors (dated by TCRdb to 2017 to 2019). The method behind the library was the immunoSEQ multiplex PCR assay. In TCRdb, the immuneACCESS table is reduced to in-frame sequences with V and J assigned. These tables do not hold every clone; where another copy was compared, an unresolved V gene accounts for under half, and the others remain unexplained. For this sample the table gives 50,000 to 80,000 clones, of which around nine tenths were detected only once. Of the sample, approximately 1.7% falls within the top ten clones. Sequences were obtained from PBMCs. Receptors were obtained from a woman under 30 in good health and CMV-seronegative.

This chain connects TRBV7-9 to TRBJ1-1; TRBD1 is a possible D gene (6 bases). The germline CDR1 and CDR2 sequences are SEHNR and FQNEAQ (reference sequence). The CDR3 spans 13 residues. Between the trimmed V and J ends, which lost 6 bases and 5 bases, there was a span of 13 bases. CDR3 sequence reads: CASRLTGRTEAFF. CDR3 bases: TGTGCCAGCAGGTTAACAGGGCGGACTGAAGCTTTCTTT.

The sample holds one count of this clone. CDR3 DNA sequence: TGTGCCAGCAGCTTTGGGACTTTAGGAGATACGCAGTATTTT. This translates into CASSFGTLGDTQYF. The chain combines TRBV7-7 with TRBJ2-3, with D possibly TRBD2 on 6 matching bases. Germline values: CDR1 SSHAT, CDR2 FNYEAQ (reference sequence). This CDR3 is 14 amino acids long. Trimming removed 3 bases from V and 5 bases from J, with 12 bases in between. Filled out from reference TRBV7-7 and TRBJ2-3, the complete variable domain reads GAGVSQSPRYKVTKRGQDVTLRCDPISSHATLYWYQQALGQGPEFLTYFNYEAQPDKSGLPSDRFSAERPEGSISTLTIQRTEQRDSAMYRCASSFGTLGDTQYFGPGTRLTVL.

The sample holds one count of this clone. The rearrangement joins TRBV4-3 to TRBJ2-7, with 7 bases matching TRBD2. The V gene end was trimmed by 3 bases and the J gene end by 4 bases; junction bases not matched to a gene: 6. This CDR3 is 14 amino acids long. Germline V gives CDR1 LGHNA, CDR2 YSLEER. The CDR3 is CASSQGRGEYEQYF. The CDR3 DNA follows: TGCGCCAGCAGCCAGGGACGGGGGGAATACGAGCAGTACTTC.

In DNA form, the CDR3 reads TGTGCCAGCACCGGGTTCATCGCTGAAGCTTTCTTT. Its translation is CASTGFIAEAFF. The gene calls are TRBV7-9 and TRBJ1-1; no firm D call. This CDR3 contains 12 residues. CDR1 SEHNR and CDR2 FQNEAQ come from the germline V gene (reference sequence). Deletions cut 7 bases from V and 6 bases from J, with 12 bases between.

The V and J genes are TRBV6-1 and TRBJ1-5; D is perhaps TRBD1 (5 bases). This CDR3 contains 14 residues. The germline V and J ends were trimmed by 8 bases and 7 bases, with 18 bases remaining between them. Germline V gene lookup returns CDR1 MNHNS and CDR2 SASEGT. CDR3 DNA: TGTGCCAGCTCGAGAGGGAGGGGAGGACAGCCCCAGCATTTT. Amino acid sequence: CASSRGRGGQPQHF.

The chain uses TRBV7-3 and TRBJ2-1; 13 nucleotides line up with TRBD2. The CDR3 has 16 residues. The germline CDR1 and CDR2 sequences are SGHTA and FQGTGA. After removal of 5 bases from V and 9 bases from J, the junction contained 10 bases not matched to a gene. CDR3 in DNA: TGTGCCAGCAGCAAGCGTGGGACTAGCGGGATGGGTGAGCAGTTCTTC. It yields the protein CASSKRGTSGMGEQFF. Full variable domain (outside the CDR3, taken from reference TRBV7-3 and TRBJ2-1): GAGVSQTPSNKVTEKGKYVELRCDPISGHTALYWYRQSLGQGPEFLIYFQGTGAADDSGLPNDRFFAVRPEGSVSTLKIQRTERGDSAVYLCASSKRGTSGMGEQFFGPGTRLTVL.

V gene TRBV30 combines with J gene TRBJ2-1; the D is unclear. Germline V lookup: CDR1 GTSNPN, CDR2 SVGIG (reference sequence). V lost 3 bases and J 8 bases, leaving 11 bases between the germline ends. This CDR3 has 12 amino acids. As DNA, the CDR3 is TGTGCCTGGAGCGTACACGGGTATGAGCAGTTCTTC. It is translated as CAWSVHGYEQFF. Looking up the rest from reference TRBV30 and TRBJ2-1 gives the full variable domain: SQTIHQWPATLVQPVGSPLSLECTVEGTSNPNLYWYRQAAGRGLQLLFYSVGIGQISSEVPQNLSASRPQDRQFILSSKKLLLSDSGFYLCAWSVHGYEQFFGPGTRLTVL.

The CDR3 region has the DNA TGTGCCAGCAGCACCGGATATCAGTTACCCAGGGAGACCCAGTACTTC. This codes for CASSTGYQLPRETQYF. The chain recombines TRBV6-6 with TRBJ2-5; D ambiguous. CDR1 and CDR2 (germline): MNHNY, SVGAGI (reference sequence). The V gene lost 6 bases and the J gene lost 5 bases, with 22 bases spanning the gap. The CDR3 sequence is 16 residues long.

This chain joins TRBV10-3 and TRBJ1-6; no clear D. CDR3 length equals 14 residues. V dropped 11 bases and J dropped 0 bases, with 11 bases sitting between them. The V gene's germline CDR1 is ENHRY and CDR2 SYGVKD. CDR3 sequence: CAVSGDSYNSPLHF. In DNA, the CDR3 is TGTGCCGTGTCCGGGGACTCCTATAATTCACCCCTCCACTTT.

This clone was seen once. The chain couples TRBV6-5 to TRBJ1-1; perhaps TRBD1 as D (5 bases). The V end lost 2 bases, the J end lost 1 base, and 11 bases lay between the germline ends. This CDR3 is 15 amino acids long. In germline, CDR1 is MNHEY, CDR2 SVGAGI. Written as DNA, the CDR3 is TGTGCCAGCAGTTACCCGGGACTCAGGAACACTGAAGCTTTCTTT. Amino acid sequence: CASSYPGLRNTEAFF.

The chain links TRBV5-1 to TRBJ1-5; 7 nucleotides match TRBD1. Germline lookup yields CDR1 SGHRS and CDR2 YFSETQ. This CDR3 region has 16 residues. Trimming removed 3 bases from V and 1 base from J; junction bases left unmatched: 7. The CDR3 DNA follows: TGCGCCAGCAGCTCCCACAGGGGTTTCAGCAATCAGCCCCAGCATTTT. Protein product: CASSSHRGFSNQPQHF.

The J gene is TRBJ2-1, the V gene TRBV7-3; D gene ambiguous. V was trimmed by 1 base and J by 7 bases, leaving 11 bases between them. Germline CDR1 reads SGHTA; CDR2 reads FQGTGA. The length of the CDR3 is 14 residues. The DNA for the CDR3 is TGTGCCAGCAGCTTAAGTGGCCTCGGGAATGAGCAGTTCTTC. Its translation is CASSLSGLGNEQFF.

The J gene is TRBJ2-3, the V gene TRBV7-2, with 10 bases matching TRBD2. CDR1 is SGHTA and CDR2 is FQGNSA in the germline V gene. The trim removed 1 base at V and 1 base at J, leaving 5 bases unmatched. The CDR3 length is 17 residues. The CDR3 is CASSLGASGGGTDTQYF. The DNA of the CDR3 is TGTGCCAGCAGCTTAGGGGCTAGCGGGGGCGGCACAGATACGCAGTATTTT.

The chain is built from TRBV9 and TRBJ2-7, with D tentatively TRBD2 (5 bases). Trimming left V 0 bases short and J 0 bases short, with 13 bases between. The germline V gene encodes CDR1 SGDLS and CDR2 YYNGEE. The CDR3 sequence is 16 residues long. The CDR3 DNA reads TGTGCCAGCAGCGTAGGTCTAGCCGCGAGCTCCTACGAGCAGTACTTC. It specifies CASSVGLAASSYEQYF. The whole variable domain, remainder taken from reference TRBV9 and TRBJ2-7, is DSGVTQTPKHLITATGQRVTLRCSPRSGDLSVYWYQQSLDQGLQFLIQYYNGEERAKGNILERFSAQQFPDLHSELNLSSLELGDSALYFCASSVGLAASSYEQYFGPGTRLTVT.

The rearrangement joins TRBV27 to TRBJ2-5; weak D call: TRBD2 (6 bases). This CDR3 contains 14 residues. From germline, CDR1 is MNHEY and CDR2 SMNVEV (reference sequence). Trimming removed 0 bases at V and 5 bases at J, with 10 bases between. In nucleotides, the CDR3 is TGTGCCAGCAGTTTATCGCCCGGGAGCGAGACCCAGTACTTC. Encoded protein: CASSLSPGSETQYF.

The chain joins TRBV7-9 to TRBJ2-3; D ambiguous. Germline loops: CDR1 SEHNR, CDR2 FQNEAQ (reference sequence). The CDR3 has 15 residues. Deletions cut 1 base from V and 4 bases from J, with 12 bases between. The CDR3 nucleotides read TGTGCCAGCAGCTTAGGCCCTGTGGCGGCAGATACGCAGTATTTT. This translates into CASSLGPVAADTQYF.

This chain uses TRBV28 with TRBJ2-5; 7 bases fit TRBD2. The germline V gene encodes CDR1 MDHEN and CDR2 SYDVKM. The ends lost 8 bases at V and 5 bases at J; junction bases unmatched: 11. The CDR3 has 14 amino acids. The chain's CDR3 is CASSASGIIETQYF. The CDR3 region has the DNA TGTGCCAGCTCCGCGAGCGGGATTATCGAGACCCAGTACTTC.

V usage is TRBV29-1 and J usage is TRBJ1-2; possibly TRBD1 for D (6 bases). The germline gives CDR1 SQVTM, CDR2 ANQGSEA. Deletions cut 3 bases from V and 8 bases from J, with 10 bases between. This CDR3 is 11 amino acids long. CDR3 nucleotide sequence: TGCAGCGTTGATCGGGGGGGCGGCTACACCTTC. This encodes CSVDRGGGYTF.

CDR3 nucleotides: TGCGCCAGCAGCTGGCTAGCGGGAGCAGAGACCCAGTACTTC. Translation: CASSWLAGAETQYF. The chain is built from TRBV5-1 and TRBJ2-5, with 10 bases identical to TRBD2. The CDR3 has 14 amino acids. J was trimmed by 4 bases and V by 3 bases; bases with no gene match: 3. Germline loops: CDR1 SGHRS, CDR2 YFSETQ.

The chain combines TRBV10-2 with TRBJ1-5; D gene ambiguous. CDR1 and CDR2 (germline): WSHSY, SAAADI. Trimming took 7 bases from V and 9 from J, leaving 16 bases between them. The CDR3 is 13 residues long. The CDR3 region has the DNA TGCGCCAGCAAACGGACGGCCGAGGGGCCCCAGCATTTT. The encoded protein is CASKRTAEGPQHF.

The chain couples TRBV30 to TRBJ1-5; D is possibly TRBD1 (5 bases). This CDR3 spans 14 amino acids. The germline CDR1 and CDR2 sequences are GTSNPN and SVGIG (reference sequence). Trimming pared 0 bases from V and 1 base from J, leaving 7 bases between. The CDR3 region is CAWSVTVSNQPQHF. The CDR3 DNA reads TGTGCCTGGAGTGTGACAGTAAGCAATCAGCCCCAGCATTTT. The complete variable domain, with remaining parts taken from reference TRBV30 and TRBJ1-5, reads SQTIHQWPATLVQPVGSPLSLECTVEGTSNPNLYWYRQAAGRGLQLLFYSVGIGQISSEVPQNLSASRPQDRQFILSSKKLLLSDSGFYLCAWSVTVSNQPQHFGDGTRLSIL.

The chain has TRBV5-4 and TRBJ2-7; 7 nucleotides match TRBD2. The trim removed 4 bases at V and 2 bases at J, leaving 6 bases unmatched. The CDR3 is made up of 14 amino acids. Germline V gives CDR1 SGHNT, CDR2 YYREEE (reference sequence). The CDR3 loop is CASSQRTSPYEQYF. CDR3 coding DNA: TGTGCCAGCAGCCAACGGACTAGTCCCTACGAGCAGTACTTC.

The chain is built from TRBV10-3 and TRBJ2-3, with D perhaps TRBD2 (7 bases). CDR3 length: 14 amino acids. Trimming cost V 4 bases and J 4 bases, with 12 bases left between them. Germline V gives CDR1 ENHRY, CDR2 SYGVKD. This chain's CDR3 is CAISVGGGADTQYF. The CDR3 DNA sequence: TGTGCCATCAGTGTCGGAGGGGGGGCAGATACGCAGTATTTT.

V is TRBV7-6 and J is TRBJ2-1; 11 bases match TRBD2. V shed 3 bases, J shed 7 bases, and the junction held 23 bases outside the gene matches. The CDR3 is 21 residues long. CDR1 is SGHVS and CDR2 is FNYEAQ in the germline V gene. The CDR3, as DNA: TGTGCCAGCAGCTTTTTTCCTCCGGGACTAGCGGAAGGAAGCGGACAGAATGAGCAGTTCTTC. Its translation: CASSFFPPGLAEGSGQNEQFF.

J is TRBJ1-2 and V is TRBV28; 12 bases fit TRBD1. Unmatched junction bases numbered 8, after V lost 4 bases and J lost 2 bases. Looked up from germline, CDR1 is MDHEN and CDR2 is SYDVKM. This CDR3 contains 17 residues. CDR3 residues: CASSSWDRGLGNYGYTF. For the CDR3, the DNA is TGTGCCAGCAGTTCATGGGACAGGGGGCTGGGGAACTATGGCTACACCTTC.

J is TRBJ2-5 and V is TRBV5-1, with 8 nucleotides matching TRBD2. The germline gives CDR1 SGHRS, CDR2 YFSETQ. This CDR3 spans 14 amino acids. Trimming cost V 0 bases and J 4 bases; bases outside gene matches: 2. The CDR3: CASSLGLASETQYF. CDR3 DNA: TGCGCCAGCAGCTTGGGACTAGCGTCAGAGACCCAGTACTTC.

This clone has more than one count but fewer than ten. This chain uses TRBV30 with TRBJ1-5, with 8 bases matching TRBD1. The CDR3 is made up of 14 amino acids. V gave up 1 base and J gave up 4 bases; unmatched junction bases: 3. Germline V gene data show CDR1 as GTSNPN and CDR2 as SVGIG (reference sequence). The CDR3 region has the DNA TGTGCCTGGAGTGGGACAGGGCGGAATCAGCCCCAGCATTTT. It translates to CAWSGTGRNQPQHF. The whole variable domain, filled in from reference TRBV30 and TRBJ1-5, reads SQTIHQWPATLVQPVGSPLSLECTVEGTSNPNLYWYRQAAGRGLQLLFYSVGIGQISSEVPQNLSASRPQDRQFILSSKKLLLSDSGFYLCAWSGTGRNQPQHFGDGTRLSIL.

The CDR3 reads CASSSRGADGNTIYF. CDR3 coding DNA: TGTGCCAGCAGCTCCCGGGGGGCTGATGGAAACACCATATATTTT. The chain uses TRBV14 and TRBJ1-3; TRBD1 might be the D (6 bases). Trimming left V 5 bases short and J 3 bases short, with 14 bases between. CDR3 length equals 15 residues. The germline V gene has CDR1 SGHDN and CDR2 FVKESK.

The chain uses TRBV7-9 and TRBJ2-2, with 9 positions matching TRBD1. The CDR3 loop spans 15 amino acids. V trimming: 4 bases; J trimming: 7 bases; junction bases outside the gene matches: 7. The germline gives CDR1 SEHNR, CDR2 FQNEAQ (reference sequence). As DNA, the CDR3 is TGTGCCAGCAGCTCCCCTGGACAGGGGATCGGGGAGCTGTTTTTT. Its translation: CASSSPGQGIGELFF.

The chain links TRBV5-1 to TRBJ2-5, with D perhaps TRBD1 (6 bases). V was shortened by 1 base and J by 4 bases, with 8 bases between the two germline ends. CDR1 and CDR2 (germline): SGHRS, YFSETQ. CDR3 length: 13 amino acids. The CDR3 bases are TGCGCCAGCAGCTTGACAGGGACAGAGACCCAGTACTTC. Amino acids: CASSLTGTETQYF.

This clone was detected only once. This sequence joins TRBV19 and TRBJ1-2; 9 bases are shared with TRBD1. Trimming at V came to 6 bases and at J to 5 bases, leaving 10 bases not matched to a gene. This CDR3 comprises 15 residues. CDR1 and CDR2 (germline): LNHDA, SQIVND (reference sequence). The CDR3 is CASRPGQGQEYGYTF. For the CDR3, the DNA is TGTGCCAGTAGGCCCGGACAGGGGCAGGAGTATGGCTACACCTTC.

In its sample, this clone was seen a few times. The V and J genes are TRBV29-1 and TRBJ2-3, with TRBD2 as a possible D gene (6 bases). CDR1 SQVTM and CDR2 ANQGSEA come from the germline V gene. The V and J ends lost 7 bases and 1 base respectively, with 15 bases between them. The CDR3 spans 14 residues. CDR3 sequence: CSATGVAGTDTQYF. The CDR3 DNA reads TGCAGCGCTACGGGGGTAGCGGGCACAGATACGCAGTATTTT.